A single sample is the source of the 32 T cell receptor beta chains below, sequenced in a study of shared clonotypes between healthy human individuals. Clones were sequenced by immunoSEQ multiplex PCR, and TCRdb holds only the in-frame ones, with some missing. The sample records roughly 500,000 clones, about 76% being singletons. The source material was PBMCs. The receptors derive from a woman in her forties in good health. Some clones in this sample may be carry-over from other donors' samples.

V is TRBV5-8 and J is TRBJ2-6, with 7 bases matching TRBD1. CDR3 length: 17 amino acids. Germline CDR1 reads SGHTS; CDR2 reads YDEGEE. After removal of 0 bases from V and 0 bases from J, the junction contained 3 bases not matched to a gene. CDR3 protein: CASSLERDSSGANVLTF. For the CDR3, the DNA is TGTGCCAGCAGCTTGGAACGGGACAGCTCTGGGGCCAACGTCCTGACTTTC.

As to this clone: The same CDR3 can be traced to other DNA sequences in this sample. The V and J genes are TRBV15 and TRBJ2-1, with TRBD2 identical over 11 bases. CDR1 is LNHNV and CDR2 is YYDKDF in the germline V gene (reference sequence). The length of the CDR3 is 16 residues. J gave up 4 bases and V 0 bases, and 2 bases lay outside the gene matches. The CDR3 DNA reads TGTGCCACCAGCAGAGACCTAGCGGGAGGATACAATGAGCAGTTCTTC. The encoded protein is CATSRDLAGGYNEQFF.

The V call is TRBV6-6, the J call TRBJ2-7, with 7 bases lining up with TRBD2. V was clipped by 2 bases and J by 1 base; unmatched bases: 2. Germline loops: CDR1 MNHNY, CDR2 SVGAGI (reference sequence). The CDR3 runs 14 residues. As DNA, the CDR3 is TGTGCCAGCAGTTACCGGGGGGAGTCCTACGAGCAGTACTTC. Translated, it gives CASSYRGESYEQYF.

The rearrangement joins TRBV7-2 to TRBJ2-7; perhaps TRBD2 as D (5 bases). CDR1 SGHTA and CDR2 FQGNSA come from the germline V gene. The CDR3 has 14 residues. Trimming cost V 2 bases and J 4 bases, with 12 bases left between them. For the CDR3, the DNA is TGTGCCAGCAGCTTATCGGACTTTGGATACGAGCAGTACTTC. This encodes CASSLSDFGYEQYF.

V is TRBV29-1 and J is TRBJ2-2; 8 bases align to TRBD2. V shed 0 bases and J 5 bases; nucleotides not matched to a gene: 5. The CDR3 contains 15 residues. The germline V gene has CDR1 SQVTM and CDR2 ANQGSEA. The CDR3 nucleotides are TGCAGCGTTGAAGATATGGCTAGCGGGACCGGGGAGCTGTTTTTT. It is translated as CSVEDMASGTGELFF.

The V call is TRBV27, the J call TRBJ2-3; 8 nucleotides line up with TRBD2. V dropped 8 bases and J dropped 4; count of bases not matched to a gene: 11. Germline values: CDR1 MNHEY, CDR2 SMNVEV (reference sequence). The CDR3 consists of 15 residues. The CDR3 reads CASGIAGSSADTQYF. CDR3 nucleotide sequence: TGTGCCAGCGGAATAGCGGGATCCTCCGCAGATACGCAGTATTTT.

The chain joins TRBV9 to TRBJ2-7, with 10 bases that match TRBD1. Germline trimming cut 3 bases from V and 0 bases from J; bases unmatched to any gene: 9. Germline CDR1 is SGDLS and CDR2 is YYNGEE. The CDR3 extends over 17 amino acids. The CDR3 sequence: CASSAGTGVGSSYEQYF. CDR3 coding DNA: TGTGCCAGCAGCGCCGGGACAGGGGTGGGTAGCTCCTACGAGCAGTACTTC.

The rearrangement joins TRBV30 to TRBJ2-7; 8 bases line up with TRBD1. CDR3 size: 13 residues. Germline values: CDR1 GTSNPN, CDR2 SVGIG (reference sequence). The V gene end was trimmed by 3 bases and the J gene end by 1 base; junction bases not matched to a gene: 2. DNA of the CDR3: TGTGCCTGGAGACAGGGGGTTTCCTACGAGCAGTACTTC. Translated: CAWRQGVSYEQYF.

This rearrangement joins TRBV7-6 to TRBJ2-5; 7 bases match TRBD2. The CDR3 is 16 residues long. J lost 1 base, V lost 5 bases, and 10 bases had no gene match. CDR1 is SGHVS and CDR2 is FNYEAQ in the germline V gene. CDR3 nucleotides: TGTGCCAGCAGCCTCAAGCGGGGAGGGCCCCAAGAGACCCAGTACTTC. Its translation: CASSLKRGGPQETQYF.

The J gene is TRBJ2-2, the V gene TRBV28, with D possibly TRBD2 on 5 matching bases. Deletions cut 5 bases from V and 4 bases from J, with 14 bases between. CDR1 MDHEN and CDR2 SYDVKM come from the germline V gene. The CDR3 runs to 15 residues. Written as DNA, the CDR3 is TGTGCCAGCAGTCCCTCACGGGGTAGCACCGGGGAGCTGTTTTTT. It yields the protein CASSPSRGSTGELFF.

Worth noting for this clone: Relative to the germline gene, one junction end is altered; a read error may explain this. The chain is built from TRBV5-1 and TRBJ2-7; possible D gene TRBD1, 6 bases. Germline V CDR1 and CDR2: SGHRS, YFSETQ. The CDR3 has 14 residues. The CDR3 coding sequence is TGCACCAGCAGCTTAAGGCAGGGGATTTACGAGCAGTACTTC. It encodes CTSSLRQGIYEQYF.

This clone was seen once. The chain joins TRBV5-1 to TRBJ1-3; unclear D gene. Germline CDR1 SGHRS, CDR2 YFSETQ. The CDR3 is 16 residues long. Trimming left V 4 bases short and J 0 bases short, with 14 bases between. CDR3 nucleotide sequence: TGCGCCAGCAGCCCGACTACAGTAGGCTCTGGAAACACCATATATTTT. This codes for CASSPTTVGSGNTIYF.

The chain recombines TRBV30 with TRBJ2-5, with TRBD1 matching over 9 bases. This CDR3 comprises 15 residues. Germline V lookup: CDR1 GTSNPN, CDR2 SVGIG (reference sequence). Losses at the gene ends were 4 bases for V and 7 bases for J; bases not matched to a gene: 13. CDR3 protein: CAWNPGQGFRGTQYF. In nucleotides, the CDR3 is TGTGCCTGGAATCCGGGACAGGGCTTCCGGGGGACCCAGTACTTC.

The CDR3 DNA follows: TGTGCCAGCAGCTTAGCCACAGTTCGGCGGGGTAATGAAAAACTGTTTTTT. It yields the protein CASSLATVRRGNEKLFF. The J gene is TRBJ1-4, the V gene TRBV7-2; D gene uncertain. Germline-derived CDR1 and CDR2 are SGHTA and FQGNSA. Between the trimmed V and J ends, which lost 0 bases and 4 bases, there was a span of 15 bases. The CDR3 contains 17 residues.

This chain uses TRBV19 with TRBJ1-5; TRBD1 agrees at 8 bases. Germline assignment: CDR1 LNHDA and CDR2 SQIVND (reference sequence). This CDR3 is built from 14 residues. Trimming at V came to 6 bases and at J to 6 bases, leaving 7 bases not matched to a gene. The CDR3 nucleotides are TGTGCCAGTAGACCAGGGGGCGCGGGTCAGCCCCAGCATTTT. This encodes CASRPGGAGQPQHF. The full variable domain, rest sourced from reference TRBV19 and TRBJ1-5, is DGGITQSPKYLFRKEGQNVTLSCEQNLNHDAMYWYRQDPGQGLRLIYYSQIVNDFQKGDIAEGYSVSREKKESFPLTVTSAQKNPTAFYLCASRPGGAGQPQHFGDGTRLSIL.

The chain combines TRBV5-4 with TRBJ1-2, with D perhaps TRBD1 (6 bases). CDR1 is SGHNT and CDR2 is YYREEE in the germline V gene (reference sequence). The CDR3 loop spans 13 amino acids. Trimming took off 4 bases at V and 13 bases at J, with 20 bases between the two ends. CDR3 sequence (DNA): TGTGCCAGCAGCCCAGGGGACGCCTTGTCGGGCACCTTC. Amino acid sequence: CASSPGDALSGTF.

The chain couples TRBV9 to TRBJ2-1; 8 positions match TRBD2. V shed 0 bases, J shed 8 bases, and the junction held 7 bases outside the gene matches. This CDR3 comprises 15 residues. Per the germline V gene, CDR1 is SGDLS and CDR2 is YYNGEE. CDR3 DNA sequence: TGTGCCAGCAGCGTAGTGAGCGGGAGTGGCTATGAGCAGTTCTTC. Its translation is CASSVVSGSGYEQFF.

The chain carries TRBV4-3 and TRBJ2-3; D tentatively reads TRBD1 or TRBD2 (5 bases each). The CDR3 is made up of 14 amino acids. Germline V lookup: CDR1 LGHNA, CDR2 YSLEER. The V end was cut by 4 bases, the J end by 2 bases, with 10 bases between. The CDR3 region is CASSPRGTTDTQYF. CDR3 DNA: TGCGCCAGCAGCCCCCGGGGCACCACAGATACGCAGTATTTT.

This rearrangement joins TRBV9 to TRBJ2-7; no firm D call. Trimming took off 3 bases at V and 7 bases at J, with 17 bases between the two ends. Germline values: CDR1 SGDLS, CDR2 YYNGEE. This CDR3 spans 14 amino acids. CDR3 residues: CASSGSATSPEQYF. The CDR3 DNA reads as TGTGCCAGCAGCGGGTCGGCCACCTCCCCTGAGCAGTACTTC.

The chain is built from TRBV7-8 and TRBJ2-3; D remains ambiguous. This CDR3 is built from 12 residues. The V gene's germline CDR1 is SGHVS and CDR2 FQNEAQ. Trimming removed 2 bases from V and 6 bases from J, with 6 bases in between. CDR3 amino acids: CASSLSMDTQYF. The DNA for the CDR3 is TGTGCCAGCAGCTTATCAATGGATACGCAGTATTTT.

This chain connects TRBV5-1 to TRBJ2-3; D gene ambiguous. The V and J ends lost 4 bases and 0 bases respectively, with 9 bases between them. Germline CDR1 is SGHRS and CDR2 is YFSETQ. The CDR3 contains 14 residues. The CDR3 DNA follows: TGCGCCAGCAGCCCGTTGCCTAGCACAGATACGCAGTATTTT. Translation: CASSPLPSTDTQYF.

Here the CDR3 DNA reads TGTGCCAGCAGTTCCCCGGGCCAGGGGAACACTGAAGCTTTCTTT. This gives the protein CASSSPGQGNTEAFF. J is TRBJ1-1 and V is TRBV28; D may be TRBD1 (5 bases). With 4 bases removed from V and 1 base from J, the gap between germline ends came to 13 bases. This CDR3 is 15 amino acids long. Looked up from germline, CDR1 is MDHEN and CDR2 is SYDVKM. The full variable domain, rest sourced from reference TRBV28 and TRBJ1-1, is DVKVTQSSRYLVKRTGEKVFLECVQDMDHENMFWYRQDPGLGLRLIYFSYDVKMKEKGDIPEGYSVSREKKERFSLILESASTNQTSMYLCASSSPGQGNTEAFFGQGTRLTVV.

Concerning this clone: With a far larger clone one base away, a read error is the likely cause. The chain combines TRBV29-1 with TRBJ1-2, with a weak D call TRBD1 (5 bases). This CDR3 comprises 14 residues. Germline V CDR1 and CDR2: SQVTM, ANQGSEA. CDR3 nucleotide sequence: TGCAGCGCTGAAGATGAGGGCAGGGCAGGCGGCTACACCTTC. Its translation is CSAEDEGRAGGYTF.

The CDR3: CASSATASNTGELFF. The DNA of the CDR3 is TGTGCCAGCAGCGCAACAGCTTCGAACACCGGGGAGCTGTTTTTT. The chain couples TRBV9 to TRBJ2-2; unclear D gene. V dropped 3 bases and J dropped 0 bases, with 9 bases sitting between them. From germline, CDR1 is SGDLS and CDR2 YYNGEE. CDR3 length: 15 amino acids.

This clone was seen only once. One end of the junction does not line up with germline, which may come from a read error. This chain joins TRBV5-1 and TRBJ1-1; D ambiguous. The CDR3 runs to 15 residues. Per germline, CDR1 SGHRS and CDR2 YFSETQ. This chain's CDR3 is CASSLDGMGNTKAFF. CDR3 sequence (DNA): TGCGCCAGCAGCTTGGATGGGATGGGGAACACTAAAGCTTTCTTT. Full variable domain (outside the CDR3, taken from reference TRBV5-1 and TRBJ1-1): KAGVTQTPRYLIKTRGQQVTLSCSPISGHRSVSWYQQTPGQGLQFLFEYFSETQRNKGNFPGRFSGRQFSNSRSEMNVSTLELGDSALYLCASSLDGMGNTKAFFGQGTRLTVV.

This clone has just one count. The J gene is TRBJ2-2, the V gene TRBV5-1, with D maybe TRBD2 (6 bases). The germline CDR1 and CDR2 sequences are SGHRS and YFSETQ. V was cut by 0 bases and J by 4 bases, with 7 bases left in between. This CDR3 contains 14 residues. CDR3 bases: TGCGCCAGCAGCTTGGCCGGGAGCACCGGGGAGCTGTTTTTT. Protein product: CASSLAGSTGELFF.

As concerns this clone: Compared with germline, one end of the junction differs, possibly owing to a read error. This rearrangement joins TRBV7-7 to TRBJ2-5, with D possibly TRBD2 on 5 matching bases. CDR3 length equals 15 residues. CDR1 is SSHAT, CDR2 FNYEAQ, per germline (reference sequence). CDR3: CASSLAQVGAETQYF. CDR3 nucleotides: TGTGCTAGCAGCTTAGCGCAGGTTGGAGCAGAGACCCAGTACTTC. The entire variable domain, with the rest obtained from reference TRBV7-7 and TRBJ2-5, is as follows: GAGVSQSPRYKVTKRGQDVTLRCDPISSHATLYWYQQALGQGPEFLTYFNYEAQPDKSGLPSDRFSAERPEGSISTLTIQRTEQRDSAMYRCASSLAQVGAETQYFGPGTRLLVL.

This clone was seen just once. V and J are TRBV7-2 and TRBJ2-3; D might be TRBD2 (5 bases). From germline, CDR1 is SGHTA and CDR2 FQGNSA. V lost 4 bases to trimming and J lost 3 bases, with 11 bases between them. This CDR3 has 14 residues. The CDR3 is CASSSREGTDTQYF. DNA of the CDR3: TGTGCCAGCAGCTCCCGGGAAGGTACAGATACGCAGTATTTT.

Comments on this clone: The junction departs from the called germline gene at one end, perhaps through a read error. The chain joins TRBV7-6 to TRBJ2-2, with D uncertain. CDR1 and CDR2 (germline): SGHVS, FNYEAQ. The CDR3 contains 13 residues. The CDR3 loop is CASSLANSGELFF. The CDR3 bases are TGTGCCAGCAGCTTAGCTAACAGCGGGGAGCTGTTTTTT.

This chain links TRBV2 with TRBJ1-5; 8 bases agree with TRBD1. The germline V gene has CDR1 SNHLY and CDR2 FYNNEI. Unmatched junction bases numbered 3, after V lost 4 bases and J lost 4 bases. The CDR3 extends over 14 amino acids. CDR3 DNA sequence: TGTGCCAGCAGTGGCGGACAGGGAAATCAGCCCCAGCATTTT. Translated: CASSGGQGNQPQHF.

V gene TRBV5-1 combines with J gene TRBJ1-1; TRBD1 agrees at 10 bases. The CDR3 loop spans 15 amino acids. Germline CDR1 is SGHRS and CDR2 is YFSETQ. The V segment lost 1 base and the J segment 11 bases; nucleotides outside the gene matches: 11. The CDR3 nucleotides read TGCGCCAGCAGCTTGTCCCGGGGACAGGGGTTGCTGGCTTTCTTT. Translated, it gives CASSLSRGQGLLAFF.

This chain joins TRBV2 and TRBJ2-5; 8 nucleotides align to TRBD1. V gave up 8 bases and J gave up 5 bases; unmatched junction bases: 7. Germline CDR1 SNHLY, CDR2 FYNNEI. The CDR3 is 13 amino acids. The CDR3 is CASSRGPRETQYF. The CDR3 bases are TGTGCCAGCTCCAGGGGGCCTCGGGAGACCCAGTACTTC.